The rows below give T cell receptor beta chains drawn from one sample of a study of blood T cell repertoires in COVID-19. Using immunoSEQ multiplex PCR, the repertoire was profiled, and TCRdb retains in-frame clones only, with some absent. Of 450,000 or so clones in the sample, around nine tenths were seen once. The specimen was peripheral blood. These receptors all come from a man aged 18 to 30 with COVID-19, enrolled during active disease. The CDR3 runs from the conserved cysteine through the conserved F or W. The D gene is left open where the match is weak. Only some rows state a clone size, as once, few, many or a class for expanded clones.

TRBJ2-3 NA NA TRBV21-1 CASSFLEGTSGGSTDTQYF TGTGCCAGCAGCTTCTTGGAAGGGACTAGCGGGGGGTCCACAGATACGCAGTATTTT
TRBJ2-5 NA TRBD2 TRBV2 CASSEFSGGTQETQYF TGTGCCAGCAGTGAATTTAGCGGGGGGACACAAGAGACCCAGTACTTC
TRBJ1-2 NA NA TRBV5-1 CASSLGAGSLPTYGYTF TGCGCCAGCAGCTTGGGGGCAGGGTCCCTTCCAACCTATGGCTACACCTTC
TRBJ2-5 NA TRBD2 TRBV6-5 CASSYNGGSQETQYF TGTGCCAGCAGTTACAACGGCGGGAGCCAAGAGACCCAGTACTTC
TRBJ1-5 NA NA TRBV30 CAWSTDSSGQPQHF TGTGCCTGGTCCACGGACAGCTCGGGACAGCCCCAGCATTTT
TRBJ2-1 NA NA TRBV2 CASSGLDRFNEQFF TGTGCCAGCAGTGGATTAGACAGGTTCAATGAGCAGTTCTTC
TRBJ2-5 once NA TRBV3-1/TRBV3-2 CASSQAPPGNQETQYF TGTGCCAGCAGCCAAGCCCCTCCAGGGAACCAAGAGACCCAGTACTTC
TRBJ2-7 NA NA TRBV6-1 CASSEVRGEQYF TGTGCCAGCAGTGAAGTTAGGGGCGAGCAGTACTTC
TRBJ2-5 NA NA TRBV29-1 CSVEWWELYQVGLETQYF TGCAGCGTTGAGTGGTGGGAGCTGTACCAAGTAGGTCTGGAGACCCAGTACTTC
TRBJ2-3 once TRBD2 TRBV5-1 CASSLTTSGLDTQYF TGCGCCAGCAGCTTGACGACTAGCGGTCTAGATACGCAGTATTTT
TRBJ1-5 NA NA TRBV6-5 CASSYSGGTGQPQHF TGTGCCAGCAGTTACTCGGGGGGAACGGGTCAGCCCCAGCATTTT
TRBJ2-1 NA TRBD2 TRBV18 CASSPQGLASYNEQFF TGTGCCAGCTCACCTCAGGGACTAGCCTCCTACAATGAGCAGTTCTTC
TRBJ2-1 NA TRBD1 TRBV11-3 CASSHRGNEQFF TGTGCCAGCAGTCACAGGGGGAATGAGCAGTTCTTC
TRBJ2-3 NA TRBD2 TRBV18 CASSRTSGGARDTQYF TGTGCCAGCTCACGGACTAGCGGGGGGGCCAGAGATACGCAGTATTTT
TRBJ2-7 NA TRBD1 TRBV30 CAWNRGYEQYF TGTGCCTGGAACAGGGGGTACGAGCAGTACTTC
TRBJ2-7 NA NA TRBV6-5 CASSSPGEYEQYF TGTGCCAGCAGTTCCCCCGGGGAGTACGAGCAGTACTTC
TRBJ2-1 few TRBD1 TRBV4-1 CASSSRTGVYNEQFF TGCGCCAGCAGCTCGCGGACAGGAGTCTACAATGAGCAGTTCTTC
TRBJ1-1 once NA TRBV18 CASSPHVVTSENTEAFF TGTGCCAGCTCACCACACGTAGTGACATCGGAGAACACTGAAGCTTTCTTT
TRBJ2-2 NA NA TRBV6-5 CASSYAPGDTGELFF TGTGCCAGCAGTTACGCCCCAGGCGACACCGGGGAGCTGTTTTTT
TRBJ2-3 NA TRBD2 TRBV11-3 CASSLVRLAGGASTDTQYF TGTGCCAGCAGCTTAGTACGTCTAGCGGGAGGAGCTAGCACAGATACGCAGTATTTT
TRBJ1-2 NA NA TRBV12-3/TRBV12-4 CASSFATGYGYTF TGTGCCAGCAGTTTCGCGACAGGTTATGGCTACACCTTC
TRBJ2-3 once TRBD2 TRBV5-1 CASSLDGWTSGRDTDTQYF TGCGCCAGCAGCTTGGATGGTTGGACTAGCGGGAGAGACACAGATACGCAGTATTTT
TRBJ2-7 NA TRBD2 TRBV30 CAWSRPSGRTYEQYF TGTGCCTGGAGCCGTCCTAGCGGGAGAACCTACGAGCAGTACTTC
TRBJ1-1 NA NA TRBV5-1 CASSLDFMNTEAFF TGCGCCAGCAGCTTGGATTTCATGAACACTGAAGCTTTCTTT
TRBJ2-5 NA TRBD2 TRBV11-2 CASSLQRGWETQYF TGTGCCAGCAGCTTACAGCGGGGTTGGGAGACCCAGTACTTC
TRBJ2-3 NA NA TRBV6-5 CASRAGATDTQYF TGTGCCAGCAGGGCGGGGGCCACAGATACGCAGTATTTT
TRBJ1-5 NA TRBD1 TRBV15 CATSTRQGNQPQHF TGTGCCACCAGCACCAGACAGGGGAATCAGCCCCAGCATTTT
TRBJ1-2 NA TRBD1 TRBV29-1 CSVESGGIDYGYTF TGCAGCGTTGAATCAGGGGGCATTGACTATGGCTACACCTTC
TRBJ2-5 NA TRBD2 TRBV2 CASSPPSGGVRETQYF TGTGCCAGCAGCCCCCCCAGCGGGGGAGTGAGGGAGACCCAGTACTTC
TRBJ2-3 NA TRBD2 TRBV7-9 CASSLRGGSQTDTQYF TGTGCCAGCAGCTTGCGGGGGGGCAGTCAAACAGATACGCAGTATTTT
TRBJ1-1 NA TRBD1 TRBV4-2 CASSERRQGAAFF TGTGCCAGCAGCGAAAGGCGCCAGGGGGCAGCTTTCTTT
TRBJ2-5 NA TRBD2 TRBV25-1 CASTQQGLAGETQYF TGTGCCAGCACTCAACAGGGACTAGCGGGAGAGACCCAGTACTTC
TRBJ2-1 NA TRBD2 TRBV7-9 CASSLGAISGSSEQFF TGTGCCAGCAGCTTAGGAGCTATTAGCGGGAGTTCTGAGCAGTTCTTC
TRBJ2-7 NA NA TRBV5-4 CASSLGGTFSYEQYF TGTGCCAGCAGCCTCGGAGGGACTTTCTCCTACGAGCAGTACTTC
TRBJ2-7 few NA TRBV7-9 CASSLVSGPTYEQYF TGTGCCAGCAGCTTAGTATCAGGGCCTACCTACGAGCAGTACTTC
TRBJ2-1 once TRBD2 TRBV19 CASSTGLAGVKQFF TGTGCCAGTAGTACCGGACTAGCGGGAGTTAAGCAGTTCTTC
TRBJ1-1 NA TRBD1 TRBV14 CASSQRQGMNTEAFF TGTGCCAGCAGCCAACGACAGGGCATGAACACTGAAGCTTTCTTT
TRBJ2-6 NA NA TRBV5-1 CASNPEPGANVLTF TGCGCCAGCAATCCGGAGCCTGGGGCCAACGTCCTGACTTTC
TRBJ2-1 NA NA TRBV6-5 CASSYPRDNNEQFF TGTGCCAGCAGTTACCCCCGGGACAACAATGAGCAGTTCTTC
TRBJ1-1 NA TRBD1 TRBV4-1 CASSHPDRGTEAFF TGCGCCAGCAGCCATCCCGACAGGGGCACTGAAGCTTTCTTT
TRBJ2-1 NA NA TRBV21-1 CASSAQGLAGAVRSNEQFF TGTGCCAGCAGCGCCCAGGGACTAGCGGGAGCGGTAAGATCCAATGAGCAGTTCTTC
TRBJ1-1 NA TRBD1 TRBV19 CASSSYPGTENTEAFF TGTGCCAGTAGTTCTTACCCCGGGACAGAGAACACTGAAGCTTTCTTT
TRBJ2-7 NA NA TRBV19 CASSNQQGYEQYF TGTGCCAGTAGTAACCAACAGGGTTACGAGCAGTACTTC
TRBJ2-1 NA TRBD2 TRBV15 CATSYTSGGHNEQFF TGTGCCACCAGCTATACTAGCGGGGGGCACAATGAGCAGTTCTTC
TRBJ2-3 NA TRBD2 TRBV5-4 CASSLSPLRGGQTDTQYF TGTGCCAGCAGCTTGTCCCCGCTGCGGGGGGGTCAGACAGATACGCAGTATTTT
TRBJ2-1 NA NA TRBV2 CASSEGPSSYNEQFF TGTGCCAGCAGTGAAGGCCCGAGCTCCTACAATGAGCAGTTCTTC
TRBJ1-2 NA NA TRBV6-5 CASSYSRRQIGYTF TGTGCCAGCAGTTACTCTAGGAGACAGATTGGCTACACCTTC
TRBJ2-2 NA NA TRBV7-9 CASSLGRGGTHTGELFF TGTGCCAGCAGCTTAGGCCGAGGCGGGACTCACACCGGGGAGCTGTTTTTT
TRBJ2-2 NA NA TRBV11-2 CASSLTFGNTGELFF TGTGCCAGCAGCTTGACTTTCGGGAACACCGGGGAGCTGTTTTTT
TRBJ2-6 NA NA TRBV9 CASSGATGANVLTF TGTGCCAGCAGCGGAGCCACTGGGGCCAACGTCCTGACTTTC
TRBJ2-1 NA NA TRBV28 CASSPSPGTYNEQFF TGTGCCAGCAGCCCTTCTCCCGGGACCTACAATGAGCAGTTCTTC
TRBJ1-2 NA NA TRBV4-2 CASSQIGAVTQQANYGYTF TGTGCCAGCAGCCAAATAGGGGCAGTAACGCAACAAGCTAACTATGGCTACACCTTC
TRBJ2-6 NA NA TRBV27 CASSFTGAGANVLTF TGTGCCAGCAGTTTTACGGGGGCTGGGGCCAACGTCCTGACTTTC
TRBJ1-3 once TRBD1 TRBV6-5 CASTEQGGTGNTIYF TGTGCCAGCACCGAACAGGGGGGCACTGGAAACACCATATATTTT